The T cell receptor (beta chain) under discussion was sequenced for a study of tumor-infiltrating lymphocytes in localized non-small cell lung cancer. Study in general: Patients included smokers and never-smokers with various histologies, some sampled after neoadjuvant chemotherapy. Resected tumor was paired with non-adjacent uninvolved lung from the same patient. Study results and caveats: Different pieces of the same tissue were used for each assay.

CDR1 and CDR2 (germline): GTSNPN, SVGIG (reference sequence). This CDR3 has 15 residues. Sequencing was performed with immunoSEQ multiplex PCR; in TCRdb, only in-frame clones are kept and a portion is missing. The sample holds around 15,000 clones, roughly 72% seen once. The table lists this clone with a few counts. Its specificity is not known. The chain uses TRBV30 and TRBJ2-3, with a possible D match to TRBD2 (7 bases). The sequenced sample consisted of lung tumor tissue. The clonotype comes from a human donor with non-small cell lung cancer. CDR3 nucleotide sequence: TGTGCGCACCGAGCGGGACACATGGGCGCAGATACGCAGTATTTT. Its translation: CAHRAGHMGADTQYF.